This TCR beta chain was captured in a study of blood T cell repertoires in COVID-19. This clone was observed a single time. Here immunoSEQ multiplex PCR was the method, and the copy in TCRdb shows in-frame clones only, minus some. Found here are some 250,000 clones, roughly 86% of them singletons; the top ten hold about 3.3%. The sequencing sample was made of PBMCs or T cells enriched from blood (not recorded which). This receptor was taken from a woman aged 35 to 49 with acute COVID-19.

The DNA of the CDR3 is TGCGCCAGCAGCTTGGGTGTAGCGGGCCGGGCGCAGTATTTT. This sequence encodes CASSLGVAGRAQYF. The chain recombines TRBV5-1 with TRBJ2-3; 7 nucleotides agree with TRBD2. The germline gives CDR1 SGHRS, CDR2 YFSETQ. V lost 0 bases and J lost 10; bases outside the gene matches: 8. The CDR3 extends over 14 amino acids.